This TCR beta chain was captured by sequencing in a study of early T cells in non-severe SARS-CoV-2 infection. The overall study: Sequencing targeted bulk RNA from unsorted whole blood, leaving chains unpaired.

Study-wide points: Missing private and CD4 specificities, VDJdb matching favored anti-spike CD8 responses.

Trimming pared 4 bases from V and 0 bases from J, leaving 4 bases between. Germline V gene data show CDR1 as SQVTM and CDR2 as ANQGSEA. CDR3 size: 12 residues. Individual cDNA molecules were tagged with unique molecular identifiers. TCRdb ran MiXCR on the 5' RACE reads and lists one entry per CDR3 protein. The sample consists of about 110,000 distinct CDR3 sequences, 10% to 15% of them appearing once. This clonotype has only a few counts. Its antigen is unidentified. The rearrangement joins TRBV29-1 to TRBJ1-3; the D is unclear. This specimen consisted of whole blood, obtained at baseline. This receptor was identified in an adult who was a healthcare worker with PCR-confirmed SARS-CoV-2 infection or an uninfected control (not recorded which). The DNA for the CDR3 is TGCAGCGTTGGGAGCTCTGGAAACACCATATATTTT. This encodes CSVGSSGNTIYF.